Listed here are 31 T cell receptor beta chains from one sample, sequenced in a study of beta chain features in type 1 diabetes. Expressed TCRB transcripts were sequenced after all isolated RNA was converted to cDNA. Profiling relied on immunoSEQ multiplex PCR, and the TCRdb table lists in-frame clones only, not all of them. The data hold about 300,000 clones, with under 8.5% observed a single time. Sequences were obtained from central memory CD4+ T cells from blood. The source of these receptors is a woman younger than 30 in good health.

V is TRBV4-3 and J is TRBJ1-4; D gene unclear. Trimming cost V 1 base and J 3 bases, with 9 bases left between them. The CDR3 loop spans 15 amino acids. Looked up from germline, CDR1 is LGHNA and CDR2 is YSLEER. The CDR3 DNA follows: TGCGCCAGCAGCCAAGCTGGGGTGTCTAATGAAAAACTGTTTTTT. It is translated as CASSQAGVSNEKLFF.

This clone was observed at least ten times. At the DNA level, this CDR3 is encoded by other sequences in the same sample as well. This rearrangement joins TRBV5-1 to TRBJ2-5; a possible D gene is TRBD2 (6 bases). CDR1 and CDR2 from the germline V gene are SGHRS and YFSETQ. Trimming cost V 3 bases and J 2 bases, with 8 bases left between them. There are 13 residues in the CDR3. For the CDR3, the DNA is TGCGCCAGCAGCTGGGGGGTACAAGAGACCCAGTACTTC. As protein: CASSWGVQETQYF.

The chain links TRBV10-3 to TRBJ2-3; no reliable D call. Trimming took off 2 bases at V and 2 bases at J, with 8 bases between the two ends. This CDR3 has 14 residues. CDR1 is ENHRY, CDR2 SYGVKD, per germline. CDR3 sequence: CAISEGRPTDTQYF. The CDR3 DNA reads as TGTGCCATCAGTGAGGGCAGGCCCACAGATACGCAGTATTTT.

The rearrangement uses TRBV25-1 and TRBJ1-1; a possible D gene is TRBD1 (5 bases). Trimming pared 1 base from V and 6 bases from J, leaving 15 bases between. Per germline, CDR1 MGHDK and CDR2 SYGVNS. The length of the CDR3 is 15 residues. The CDR3 region has the DNA TGTGCCAGCAGTGAATTGGGCCGCCGGGACCCTGAAGCTTTCTTT. Protein product: CASSELGRRDPEAFF.

This clone was recorded at least ten times. V and J are TRBV2 and TRBJ1-5, with D perhaps matching TRBD1 (5 bases). This CDR3 is built from 14 residues. The V gene lost 5 bases and the J gene lost 3 bases, with 11 bases spanning the gap. Germline CDR1 reads SNHLY; CDR2 reads FYNNEI. The CDR3 region is CASSSGRNNQPQHF. CDR3 nucleotide sequence: TGTGCCAGCAGTTCGGGACGGAACAATCAGCCCCAGCATTTT.

This clone was detected a few times. V usage is TRBV30 and J usage is TRBJ2-7; D is ambiguous. The CDR3 has 13 amino acids. Germline V lookup: CDR1 GTSNPN, CDR2 SVGIG (reference sequence). Trimming removed 0 bases from V and 2 bases from J, with 8 bases in between. CDR3 DNA sequence: TGTGCCTGGAGTGTGGTACCCACCTACGAGCAGTACTTC. Amino acids: CAWSVVPTYEQYF.

A note on this clone: The same CDR3 also results from other DNA sequences found in this sample. The chain combines TRBV7-2 with TRBJ2-6, with a weak D call TRBD2 (6 bases). The V gene's germline CDR1 is SGHTA and CDR2 FQGNSA. Trimming removed 4 bases from V and 0 bases from J, with 7 bases in between. The CDR3 consists of 15 residues. In DNA form, the CDR3 reads TGTGCCAGCAGCTCCGGGGGCTCTGGGGCCAACGTCCTGACTTTC. Translating gives CASSSGGSGANVLTF.

This clone was seen many times. This chain connects TRBV7-9 to TRBJ2-3, with D perhaps TRBD1 or TRBD2 (5 bases each). Trimming removed 7 bases from V and 5 bases from J, with 13 bases in between. The CDR3 runs to 13 residues. Germline V CDR1 and CDR2: SEHNR, FQNEAQ (reference sequence). The CDR3 nucleotides are TGTGCCAGCACCCGCCGGGACCTAGATACGCAGTATTTT. Protein sequence: CASTRRDLDTQYF.

This clone was seen ten or more times. The V call is TRBV7-2, the J call TRBJ1-2, with 10 positions matching TRBD1. This CDR3 is 16 amino acids long. CDR1 and CDR2 from the germline V gene are SGHTA and FQGNSA. The ends lost 1 base at V and 7 bases at J; junction bases unmatched: 9. CDR3 in amino acids: CASSLGGTGVKRGYTF. Written as DNA, the CDR3 is TGTGCCAGCAGCTTAGGTGGGACAGGGGTGAAGCGTGGCTACACCTTC.

The sample holds many counts of this clone. This chain connects TRBV7-3 to TRBJ1-2, with D perhaps TRBD1 (5 bases). CDR3 size: 15 residues. Germline values: CDR1 SGHTA, CDR2 FQGTGA. The V end lost 2 bases, the J end lost 5 bases, and 15 bases lay between the germline ends. Written as DNA, the CDR3 is TGTGCCAGCAGCTTATCGGGGCAGGTACCTTATGGCTACACCTTC. Residues: CASSLSGQVPYGYTF.

The chain couples TRBV9 to TRBJ2-3, with D possibly being TRBD2 (5 bases). V gave up 4 bases and J gave up 4 bases, with 16 bases separating them. This CDR3 comprises 15 residues. Germline V gene lookup returns CDR1 SGDLS and CDR2 YYNGEE. The CDR3 is CASSTRGLEADTQYF. The CDR3 DNA follows: TGTGCCAGCAGCACCCGAGGGCTGGAGGCAGATACGCAGTATTTT.

Only a few counts were recorded for this clone. The genes are TRBV20-1 and TRBJ1-5, with 8 bases identical to TRBD1. The J segment lost 11 bases and the V segment lost 6 bases, leaving 6 bases of the junction unmatched. The CDR3 length is 11 residues. Germline V gene sequence: CDR1 DFQATT, CDR2 SNEGSKA (reference sequence). DNA for the CDR3: TGCAGTGCAAAAAAGGACAGGGCCCAGCATTTT. Its protein is CSAKKDRAQHF.

This clone was seen at least ten times. V gene TRBV7-9 combines with J gene TRBJ1-1, with D unresolved. The CDR3 covers 13 residues. Looked up from germline, CDR1 is SEHNR and CDR2 is FQNEAQ (reference sequence). V was shortened by 7 bases and J by 2 bases, with 11 bases between the two germline ends. The DNA of the CDR3 is TGTGCCAGCATCTCGACGGTTAACACTGAAGCTTTCTTT. Amino acid sequence: CASISTVNTEAFF.

This clone was seen many times. V gene TRBV2 combines with J gene TRBJ2-7; the match to TRBD1 covers 8 bases. This CDR3 spans 15 amino acids. Germline V gene lookup returns CDR1 SNHLY and CDR2 FYNNEI. V lost 5 bases, J lost 4 bases, and 10 bases stayed unmatched. The CDR3 spells CASSIRDRRSYEQYF. The DNA for the CDR3 is TGTGCCAGCAGTATTCGGGACAGGAGGAGTTACGAGCAGTACTTC. The complete variable domain, with remaining parts taken from reference TRBV2 and TRBJ2-7, reads EPEVTQTPSHQVTQMGQEVILRCVPISNHLYFYWYRQILGQKVEFLVSFYNNEISEKSEIFDDQFSVERPDGSNFTLKIRSTKLEDSAMYFCASSIRDRRSYEQYFGPGTRLTVT.

This clone came up many times. This rearrangement joins TRBV2 to TRBJ1-6; D gene uncertain. V was trimmed by 0 bases and J by 12 bases, leaving 9 bases between them. The germline gives CDR1 SNHLY, CDR2 FYNNEI. The length of the CDR3 is 13 residues. The CDR3 region is CASSEAVVGPLHF. In DNA, the CDR3 is TGTGCCAGCAGTGAAGCGGTGGTGGGACCCCTCCACTTT.

V and J are TRBV6-5 and TRBJ2-1, with 11 bases aligning to TRBD2. This CDR3 is built from 15 residues. Germline V CDR1 and CDR2: MNHEY, SVGAGI. V lost 6 bases, J lost 0 bases, and 1 base stayed unmatched. This CDR3 reads CASRTSGSSYNEQFF. As DNA, the CDR3 is TGTGCCAGCAGAACTAGCGGGAGCTCCTACAATGAGCAGTTCTTC.

The chain combines TRBV7-2 with TRBJ1-5, with D tentatively TRBD1 (6 bases). V lost 0 bases and J 6 bases, leaving 6 bases between the germline ends. Germline values: CDR1 SGHTA, CDR2 FQGNSA. The CDR3 runs 13 residues. CDR3 loop: CASSLAGGQPQHF. The CDR3 DNA sequence: TGTGCCAGCAGCTTAGCAGGGGGTCAGCCCCAGCATTTT.

J is TRBJ2-6 and V is TRBV2, with D hard to call. This CDR3 region has 15 residues. Trimming cost V 2 bases and J 0 bases, with 5 bases left between them. The germline gives CDR1 SNHLY, CDR2 FYNNEI. The CDR3, as DNA: TGTGCCAGCAGTGAATTCGGCTCTGGGGCCAACGTCCTGACTTTC. Amino acid sequence: CASSEFGSGANVLTF.

The chain is built from TRBV28 and TRBJ1-1; 9 nucleotides agree with TRBD1. Germline CDR1 MDHEN, CDR2 SYDVKM. The CDR3 loop spans 15 amino acids. Trimming removed 4 bases from V and 5 bases from J; junction bases left unmatched: 8. The CDR3 reads CASSSGTGSRTEAFF. As DNA, the CDR3 is TGTGCCAGCAGTTCCGGGACAGGGTCTCGGACTGAAGCTTTCTTT.

This clone was observed at least ten times. The chain combines TRBV10-3 with TRBJ1-1; the D gene is possibly TRBD1 (6 bases). Germline CDR1 is ENHRY and CDR2 is SYGVKD. The ends were cut back, 10 bases at V and 2 bases at J, with 14 bases in the middle. The CDR3 contains 13 residues. The CDR3 coding sequence is TGTGCCACCGCAAAACAGGGAAACACTGAAGCTTTCTTT. Its protein product is CATAKQGNTEAFF.

This clone was counted between two and nine times. The rearrangement joins TRBV5-4 to TRBJ2-7, with D possibly being TRBD1 (6 bases). Trimming left V 0 bases short and J 0 bases short, with 10 bases between. The germline V gene has CDR1 SGHNT and CDR2 YYREEE (reference sequence). This CDR3 has 15 residues. The CDR3 DNA sequence: TGTGCCAGCAGCTTGGATGGACAGAGCTCCTACGAGCAGTACGTC. This sequence encodes CASSLDGQSSYEQYV.

The chain employs TRBV25-1 and TRBJ1-2, with D maybe TRBD1 (5 bases). The germline gives CDR1 MGHDK, CDR2 SYGVNS. The V and J ends lost 2 bases and 2 bases respectively, with 15 bases between them. The CDR3 is 16 amino acids. The CDR3 DNA sequence: TGTGCCAGCAGTGAACCCGAGGGACGGACAAACTATGGCTACACCTTC. Encoded protein: CASSEPEGRTNYGYTF.

The chain joins TRBV6-5 to TRBJ1-2; D is unclear. The V end was cut by 4 bases, the J end by 5 bases, with 8 bases between. The CDR3 loop spans 12 amino acids. Germline CDR1 reads MNHEY; CDR2 reads SVGAGI. This CDR3 is CASSWMGYGYTF. In DNA form, the CDR3 reads TGTGCCAGCAGTTGGATGGGGTATGGCTACACCTTC.

The rearrangement joins TRBV5-6 to TRBJ2-7; 12 nucleotides align to TRBD1. CDR3 length equals 18 residues. V was clipped by 1 base and J by 1 base; unmatched bases: 9. CDR1 is SGHDT, CDR2 YYEEEE, per germline. This CDR3 is CASSLRGQGARRSYEQYV. The CDR3 DNA sequence: TGTGCCAGCAGCTTGCGGGGACAGGGGGCAAGACGATCCTACGAGCAGTACGTC.

The chain has TRBV9 and TRBJ1-6; D unresolved. The germline V and J ends were trimmed by 0 bases and 13 bases, with 20 bases remaining between them. In germline, CDR1 is SGDLS, CDR2 YYNGEE. The CDR3 is 16 amino acids. The CDR3 DNA reads TGTGCCAGCAGCGTAGCCCCCGGGCCGGCTCTTCTTCCCCTCCACTTT. Its protein is CASSVAPGPALLPLHF.

V is TRBV7-3 and J is TRBJ2-5, with no clear D. The V gene lost 4 bases and the J gene lost 1 base, with 7 bases spanning the gap. The CDR3 length is 13 residues. In germline, CDR1 is SGHTA, CDR2 FQGTGA. CDR3: CASSSELQETQYF. The CDR3 nucleotides read TGTGCCAGCAGCTCGGAACTCCAAGAGACCCAGTACTTC.

This sequence joins TRBV6-1 and TRBJ1-4; unclear D gene. With 4 bases removed from V and 5 bases from J, the gap between germline ends came to 8 bases. CDR3 length: 13 residues. Germline assignment: CDR1 MNHNS and CDR2 SASEGT. For the CDR3, the DNA is TGTGCCAGCAGTGCCTCCGTGAATGAAAAACTGTTTTTT. As protein: CASSASVNEKLFF.

Details on this clone: This CDR3 is also generated by other DNA sequences in the sample. The chain joins TRBV11-2 to TRBJ2-7; maybe TRBD2 (5 bases). CDR3 size: 14 residues. Trimming stripped 1 base from V and 3 bases from J, with 10 bases between. Germline CDR1 and CDR2: SGHAT and FQNNGV. The DNA for the CDR3 is TGTGCCAGCAGCTTAGGACTAACGGACTACGAGCAGTACTTC. Translation gives CASSLGLTDYEQYF.

This clone showed up just a few times. V is TRBV23-1 and J is TRBJ1-4, with TRBD1 as a possible D gene (5 bases). TRBV23-1 is given ORF status, its function remaining uncertain. V was pared by 10 bases and J by 0 bases, with 27 bases between. The CDR3 is made up of 19 amino acids. The CDR3 DNA is TGCGCCACTTACCCCCGATATCGGGGCACAGCTGCAACTAATGAAAAACTGTTTTTT. Protein product: CATYPRYRGTAATNEKLFF.

This clone appeared a few times. This chain uses TRBV11-1 with TRBJ2-7; 8 bases fit TRBD1. V was clipped by 5 bases and J by 7 bases; unmatched bases: 10. From germline, CDR1 is SGHAT and CDR2 FQDESV (reference sequence). The CDR3 consists of 14 residues. The DNA of the CDR3 is TGTGCCAGCAGCCCCGGACAGGGTTCGCTTGAGCAGTACGTC. Protein product: CASSPGQGSLEQYV.

About this clone itself: This probably arose from a read error, given a far larger clone one base away. CDR3 residues: CASSWNYGYTF. CDR3 DNA sequence: TGTGCCAGCAGCTGGAACTATGGCTACACCTTC. V and J are TRBV5-4 and TRBJ1-2, with unresolved D. The CDR3 has 11 amino acids. Looked up from germline, CDR1 is SGHNT and CDR2 is YYREEE (reference sequence). Trimming pared 3 bases from V and 2 bases from J, leaving 2 bases between.